This TCR beta chain is from a study of CD8+CD57+ T cells in acquired aplastic anemia. The overall study: Isolated CD4+ and CD8+ cells, once sorted, yielded DNA averaging around 3 ug. Whole-study findings and limits: In common between the patients and the controls were more than 25 CD8+ CDR3 sequences. Simpson's diversity of CD8+ cells was not significantly different in patients compared with controls.

Comments on this clonotype: Its antigen is not known.

Germline CDR1 SEHNR, CDR2 FQNEAQ (reference sequence). This CDR3 is built from 15 residues. Trimming pared 5 bases from V and 2 bases from J, leaving 15 bases between. Genomic DNA provided the template from which TCR beta VDJ and CDR3 profiles were obtained. TCRdb fed the reads into MiXCR, producing one record per CDR3 protein. The sample contains roughly 300,000 distinct CDR3 sequences, approximately 56% of which appear only once. The receptor was derived from a human donor with severe aplastic anemia or a healthy control (not recorded which). The specimen sequenced was sorted CD4+, CD8+, or CD8+CD57+ T cells (not recorded which) from PBMCs. The chain employs TRBV7-9 and TRBJ1-2; D call uncertain. CDR3 protein: CASSPAVAGNYGYTF. The DNA of the CDR3 is TGTGCCAGCAGCCCAGCGGTGGCAGGCAACTATGGCTACACCTTC.